The present T cell receptor beta chain was sequenced within a study of T cell responses to AZD1222 COVID-19 vaccine. Study outcomes and limitations: Donors were chiefly white British, with a greater number of females, and clonal diversity was perhaps underestimated. After the peak T cell response, and only then, were repertoires sampled.

As concerns this clone: Its antigen is unidentified.

Some clones are missing from TCRdb's copy, which holds only in-frame ones; the method was immunoSEQ multiplex PCR. The sample lists some 150,000 clones; about nine tenths were seen once. Germline V gives CDR1 KGHDR, CDR2 SFDVKD. The CDR3 sequence is 15 residues long. Unmatched junction bases numbered 6, after V lost 5 bases and J lost 3 bases. The input for sequencing was peripheral blood, taken on day 0 of AZD1222 vaccination. The chain uses TRBV24-1 and TRBJ2-1, with 7 bases matching TRBD2. This receptor was identified in an adult in good health. CDR3 amino acids: CATSGGSGVYNEQFF. The CDR3 coding sequence is TGTGCCACCAGTGGAGGCAGCGGGGTCTACAATGAGCAGTTCTTC.